This entry lists 17 T cell receptor beta chains sequenced from one sample in a study of T cells in localized non-small cell lung cancer. TCRdb keeps only in-frame clones here, not all; method: immunoSEQ multiplex PCR. The sample records tens of thousands of clones, approximately 87% being singletons. The sequencing here drew on PBMCs, taken before any cancer treatment. These receptors were obtained from a man between 40 and 70 years old with stage II squamous cell lung carcinoma.

Turning to this clone: One end of the junction fails to match germline, which may point to a read error. The chain has TRBV7-9 and TRBJ2-1; 14 nucleotides agree with TRBD2. CDR1 is SEHNR, CDR2 FQNEAQ, per germline (reference sequence). The CDR3 has 13 amino acids. The CDR3 region is CASSSAGTSGGIF. CDR3 bases: TGTGCCAGCAGCTCCGCCGGGACTAGCGGGGGAATCTTC.

V gene TRBV30 combines with J gene TRBJ1-2; D gene unclear. Trimming shortened V by 0 bases and J by 6 bases, and 11 bases separated the two germline ends. The CDR3 is 13 amino acids. Germline CDR1 GTSNPN, CDR2 SVGIG (reference sequence). The chain's CDR3 is CAWSVGHENGYTF. As DNA, the CDR3 is TGTGCCTGGAGTGTAGGGCATGAGAATGGCTACACCTTC.

The CDR3 here is CASSFGGRGQPQHF. The CDR3 nucleotides are TGTGCCAGCAGCTTCGGGGGGCGTGGACAGCCCCAGCATTTT. V is TRBV7-9 and J is TRBJ1-5, with D maybe TRBD1 (6 bases). Trimming removed 3 bases from V and 7 bases from J, with 13 bases in between. There are 14 residues in the CDR3. CDR1 SEHNR and CDR2 FQNEAQ come from the germline V gene (reference sequence).

The chain joins TRBV6-5 to TRBJ1-4, with D possibly matching TRBD1 (6 bases). The CDR3 loop spans 15 amino acids. Trimming cost V 0 bases and J 6 bases, with 11 bases left between them. The germline gives CDR1 MNHEY, CDR2 SVGAGI. The CDR3 DNA is TGTGCCAGCAGTTACTCAGGGGGATTTGATGAAAAACTGTTTTTT. Translation gives CASSYSGGFDEKLFF.

CDR3 region: CAWSPGQTYGYTF. In DNA form, the CDR3 reads TGTGCCTGGAGCCCGGGACAGACCTATGGCTACACCTTC. The chain couples TRBV30 to TRBJ1-2; TRBD1 matches at 7 bases. V was pared by 3 bases and J by 4 bases, with 5 bases of the junction left unmatched. CDR1 is GTSNPN and CDR2 is SVGIG in the germline V gene (reference sequence). CDR3 size: 13 residues.

The V and J genes are TRBV6-5 and TRBJ1-1; no firm D call. Germline V gives CDR1 MNHEY, CDR2 SVGAGI. CDR3 length: 14 residues. V was cut by 6 bases and J by 1 base, with 12 bases left in between. The CDR3 is CASRPLGANTEAFF. The CDR3 DNA is TGTGCCAGCAGACCTCTTGGCGCGAACACTGAAGCTTTCTTT.

The DNA for the CDR3 is TGTGCCAGTAGTTCACAGGGGGGCAATTCACCCCTCCACTTT. Protein product: CASSSQGGNSPLHF. V is TRBV19 and J is TRBJ1-6; 8 positions agree with TRBD1. Germline values: CDR1 LNHDA, CDR2 SQIVND (reference sequence). V trimming: 5 bases; J trimming: 7 bases; junction bases outside the gene matches: 4. The CDR3 covers 14 residues. Drawing the rest from reference TRBV19 and TRBJ1-6, the complete variable domain is DGGITQSPKYLFRKEGQNVTLSCEQNLNHDAMYWYRQDPGQGLRLIYYSQIVNDFQKGDIAEGYSVSREKKESFPLTVTSAQKNPTAFYLCASSSQGGNSPLHFGNGTRLTVT.

The chain uses TRBV29-1 and TRBJ2-5; 7 bases align to TRBD1. The J segment lost 4 bases and the V segment lost 4 bases, leaving 6 bases of the junction unmatched. CDR1 is SQVTM, CDR2 ANQGSEA, per germline. The CDR3 contains 13 residues. For the CDR3, the DNA is TGCAGCGTTGGGACAGGCCCCCGAGAGACCCAGTACTTC. This sequence encodes CSVGTGPRETQYF.

The chain joins TRBV19 to TRBJ2-2, with TRBD2 as a possible D gene (6 bases). Germline V lookup: CDR1 LNHDA, CDR2 SQIVND (reference sequence). The CDR3 is 14 amino acids. Trimming took off 5 bases at V and 4 bases at J, with 11 bases between the two ends. CDR3 protein: CASSFLAFTGELFF. CDR3 DNA sequence: TGTGCCAGTAGTTTCCTAGCGTTCACCGGGGAGCTGTTTTTT.

The genes are TRBV10-2 and TRBJ1-1; TRBD1 might be the D (5 bases). This CDR3 comprises 13 residues. The germline V gene has CDR1 WSHSY and CDR2 SAAADI. V was cut by 6 bases and J by 1 base, with 9 bases left in between. The CDR3 DNA reads as TGCGCCAGCAGCGGTAGGGGGAACACTGAAGCTTTCTTT. It encodes CASSGRGNTEAFF.

The chain combines TRBV7-8 with TRBJ2-5; TRBD1 agrees at 11 bases. V lost 4 bases, J lost 4 bases, and 8 bases stayed unmatched. Per the germline V gene, CDR1 is SGHVS and CDR2 is FQNEAQ. The CDR3 contains 16 residues. The CDR3 DNA reads TGTGCCAGCAGCTCGCTCGGGACAGGGGGGGGAGAGACCCAGTACTTC. Translation: CASSSLGTGGGETQYF.

The chain carries TRBV4-1 and TRBJ2-2; D remains unclear. CDR1 is MGHRA, CDR2 YSYEKL, per germline. The CDR3 is made up of 14 amino acids. The V and J ends lost 1 base and 1 base respectively, with 4 bases between them. The CDR3 here is CASSQGLNTGELFF. CDR3 coding DNA: TGCGCCAGCAGCCAAGGCCTGAACACCGGGGAGCTGTTTTTT.

This clone was seen once. This chain links TRBV5-1 with TRBJ2-7, with 7 bases that match TRBD1. The CDR3 runs 14 residues. Germline CDR1 SGHRS, CDR2 YFSETQ. The J segment lost 3 bases and the V segment lost 8 bases, leaving 11 bases of the junction unmatched. Here the CDR3 DNA reads TGCGCCAGTAATCCGACAGGGTCAGGCTACGAGCAGTACTTC. Translation: CASNPTGSGYEQYF.

The chain recombines TRBV30 with TRBJ2-1; 7 nucleotides agree with TRBD1. With V trimmed by 0 bases and J by 9 bases, 8 bases remained unmatched. Germline CDR1 reads GTSNPN; CDR2 reads SVGIG (reference sequence). The CDR3 has 14 residues. The CDR3 region has the DNA TGTGCCTGGAGTGTAACACAGGGGTATAGTGAGCAGTTCTTC. The encoded protein is CAWSVTQGYSEQFF.

The V call is TRBV6-4, the J call TRBJ1-1; D gene unclear. The CDR3 covers 15 residues. CDR1 MRHNA and CDR2 SNTAGT come from the germline V gene. Trimming removed 5 bases at V and 1 base at J, with 14 bases between. CDR3 coding DNA: TGTGCCAGCAGTCGCTCATCGGCTGGGAACACTGAAGCTTTCTTT. This codes for CASSRSSAGNTEAFF.

The chain links TRBV6-6 to TRBJ1-6; D is uncertain. There are 15 residues in the CDR3. Germline CDR1 and CDR2: MNHNY and SVGAGI (reference sequence). V shed 7 bases and J shed 8 bases, with 18 bases lying between them. Here the CDR3 reads CASTSVRGNDSPLHF. The CDR3 region has the DNA TGTGCCAGCACCTCCGTTAGAGGGAACGATTCACCCCTCCACTTT.

The chain carries TRBV7-3 and TRBJ1-3, with D maybe TRBD1 (6 bases). The CDR3 spans 15 residues. CDR1 is SGHTA and CDR2 is FQGTGA in the germline V gene. Trimming pared 5 bases from V and 3 bases from J, leaving 14 bases between. The DNA for the CDR3 is TGTGCCAGCAGCCCAAACAGGGAAAGTGGAAACACCATATATTTT. Its translation: CASSPNRESGNTIYF.